This T cell receptor (beta chain) came from a study of blood T cell repertoires in COVID-19. Study as a whole: Samples of COVID-19 (acute and convalescent) were obtained from the United States, Italy and Spain. PBMCs, B-cell-depleted T cells, or T cells provided the cDNA or gDNA that made up the material.

The CDR3 is 15 amino acids. CDR1 LNHDA and CDR2 SQIVND come from the germline V gene (reference sequence). V shed 3 bases and J 6 bases; nucleotides not matched to a gene: 7. Original processing notes: Scientists estimated how many nucleated cells there were by amplifying reference gene primers. Assay used: immunoSEQ multiplex PCR; TCRdb lists only in-frame clones, some missing. D and trimming were read from the DNA, whereas the V and J calls and clone size are those reported in that table. The table has about 220,000 clones, 75% to 90% seen once. The TCR sequence derives from a human donor in a cohort sampled during active COVID-19. The chain employs TRBV19 and TRBJ1-5, with 8 bases fitting TRBD1. The sample comprised peripheral blood. This CDR3 is CASSILQGARQPQHF. The CDR3 DNA follows: TGTGCCAGTAGTATCCTCCAGGGGGCACGTCAGCCCCAGCATTTT.